Described below is a single TCR beta chain sequence and its context. The method was immunoSEQ multiplex PCR; TCRdb's version includes in-frame clones alone and lacks a portion of them. The sample contains more than 150,000 clones, 90% of which appear only once. V was clipped by 8 bases and J by 3 bases; unmatched bases: 1. The CDR3 covers 14 residues. In germline, CDR1 is MNHNY, CDR2 SVGAGI (reference sequence). This entry is derived from a study of blood T cell repertoires in COVID-19. Study background: Both acute and convalescent COVID-19 samples were obtained from the United States, Italy and Spain.

Sequencing input: peripheral blood. This clonotype originated in a man in his fifties with acute or convalescent COVID-19. The rearrangement joins TRBV6-6 to TRBJ2-3, with 14 bases aligning to TRBD2. For the CDR3, the DNA is TGTGCCAGCCGGACTAGCGGGGGGACAGATACGCAGTATTTT. Its translation: CASRTSGGTDTQYF.